The T cell receptor (beta chain) under discussion was sequenced for a study of tumor and adjacent non-tumor tissue in lung cancer. General study results and limits: Top 100 clones took a larger repertoire share in normal lung.

The CDR3 sequence is 13 residues long. Germline V gene lookup returns CDR1 SGHKS and CDR2 YYEKEE (reference sequence). This sample's RNA came from whole unsorted tissue. About this clonotype itself: The antigen is unknown. Compared with germline, one end of the junction differs, possibly owing to a read error.

Three rounds of nested PCR, following a modified ARM-PCR protocol, produced the TCRbeta library. Via MiXCR, TCRdb re-called the multiplex PCR reads, giving one row per CDR3 protein. The data show fewer than 120,000 distinct CDR3 sequences, around 82% seen once. The sample consisted of lung tumor tissue. This sequence originates from an older man with non-small cell lung cancer. This chain links TRBV5-5 with TRBJ2-2; D is undetermined. Here the CDR3 reads CASSFDCPGELFF. CDR3 DNA sequence: TGTGCCAGCAGCTTTGACTGTCCCGGAGAGCTGTTTTTT.